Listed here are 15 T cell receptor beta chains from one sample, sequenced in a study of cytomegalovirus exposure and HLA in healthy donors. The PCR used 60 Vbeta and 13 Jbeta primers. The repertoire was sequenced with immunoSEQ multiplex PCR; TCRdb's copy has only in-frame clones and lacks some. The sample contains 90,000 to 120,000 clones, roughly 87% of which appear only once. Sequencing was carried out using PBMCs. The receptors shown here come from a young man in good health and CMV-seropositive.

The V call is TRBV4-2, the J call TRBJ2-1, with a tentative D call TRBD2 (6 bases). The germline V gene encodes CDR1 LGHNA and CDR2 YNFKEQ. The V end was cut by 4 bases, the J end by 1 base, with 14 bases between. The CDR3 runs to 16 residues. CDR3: CASSLAAGGSYNEQFF. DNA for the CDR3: TGTGCCAGCAGCCTCGCCGCCGGGGGTTCCTACAATGAGCAGTTCTTC.

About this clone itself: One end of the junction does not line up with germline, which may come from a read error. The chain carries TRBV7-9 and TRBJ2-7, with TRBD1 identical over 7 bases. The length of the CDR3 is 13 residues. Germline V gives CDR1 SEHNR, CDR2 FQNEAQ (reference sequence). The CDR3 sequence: CSSSPRDRYEQYF. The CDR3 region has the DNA TGTTCCAGCAGCCCCCGGGACAGATACGAGCAGTACTTC.

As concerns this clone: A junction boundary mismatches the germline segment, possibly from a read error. DNA of the CDR3: TGTGTCAGCAGCCCCGGGGAGCGGGGGGCTAATGAGCAGTTCTTC. Amino acids: CVSSPGERGANEQFF. The chain combines TRBV7-6 with TRBJ2-1, with 9 positions matching TRBD2. Germline values: CDR1 SGHVS, CDR2 FNYEAQ. This CDR3 spans 15 amino acids.

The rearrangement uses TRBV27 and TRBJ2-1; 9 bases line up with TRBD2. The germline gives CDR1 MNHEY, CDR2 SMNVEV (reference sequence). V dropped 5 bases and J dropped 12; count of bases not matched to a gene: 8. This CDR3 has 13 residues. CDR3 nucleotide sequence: TGTGCCAGCAGTCATATGCGGGGGGGCGGGCAGTTCTTC. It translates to CASSHMRGGGQFF.

CDR3 in amino acids: CASSLTGAGANVLTF. CDR3 DNA sequence: TGTGCCAGCAGCTTAACAGGGGCTGGGGCCAACGTCCTGACTTTC. The rearrangement links TRBV5-8 to TRBJ2-6; 7 positions match TRBD1. Germline V lookup: CDR1 SGHTS, CDR2 YDEGEE. The CDR3 spans 15 residues. After removal of 2 bases from V and 2 bases from J, the junction contained 1 base not matched to a gene.

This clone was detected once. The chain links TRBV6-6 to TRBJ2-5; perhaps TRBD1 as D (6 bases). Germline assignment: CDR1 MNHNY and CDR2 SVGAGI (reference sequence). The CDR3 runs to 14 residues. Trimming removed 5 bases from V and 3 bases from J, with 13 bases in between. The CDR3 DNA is TGTGCCAGCAGTACAACAGGGTTGGAAGAGACCCAGTACTTC. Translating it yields CASSTTGLEETQYF.

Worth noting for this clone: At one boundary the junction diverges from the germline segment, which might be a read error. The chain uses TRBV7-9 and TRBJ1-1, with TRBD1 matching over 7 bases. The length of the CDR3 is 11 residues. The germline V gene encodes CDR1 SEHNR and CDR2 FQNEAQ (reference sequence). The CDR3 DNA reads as TGTGCCAGCAGCCTAACAGGGGCGCGAATATTT. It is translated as CASSLTGARIF.

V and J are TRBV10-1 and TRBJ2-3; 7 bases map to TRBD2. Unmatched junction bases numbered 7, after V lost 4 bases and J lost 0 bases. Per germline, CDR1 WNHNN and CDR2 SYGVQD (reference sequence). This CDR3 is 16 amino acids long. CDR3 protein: CASSGPSGSSTDTQYF. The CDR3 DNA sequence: TGCGCCAGCAGTGGACCTAGCGGTTCTAGCACAGATACGCAGTATTTT.

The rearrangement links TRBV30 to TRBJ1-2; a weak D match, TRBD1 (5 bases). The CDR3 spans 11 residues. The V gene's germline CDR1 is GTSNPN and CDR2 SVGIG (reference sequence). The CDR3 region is CAQWGVAGYTF. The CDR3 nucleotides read TGTGCTCAATGGGGGGTCGCTGGCTACACCTTC.

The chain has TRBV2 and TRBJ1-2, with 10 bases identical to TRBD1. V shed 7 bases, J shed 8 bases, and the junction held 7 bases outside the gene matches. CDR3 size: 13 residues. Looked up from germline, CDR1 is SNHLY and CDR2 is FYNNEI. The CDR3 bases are TGTGCCAGCATATCGGGACAGGGGAGCGGCTACACCTTC. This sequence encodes CASISGQGSGYTF.

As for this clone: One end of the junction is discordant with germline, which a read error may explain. CDR3 bases: TGTTCCAGCAGTCAACAGGGGGGATCCACTGAAGCTTTCTTT. Translated, it gives CSSSQQGGSTEAFF. This sequence joins TRBV7-9 and TRBJ1-1; TRBD1 matches at 8 bases. CDR1 SEHNR and CDR2 FQNEAQ come from the germline V gene (reference sequence). This CDR3 comprises 14 residues.

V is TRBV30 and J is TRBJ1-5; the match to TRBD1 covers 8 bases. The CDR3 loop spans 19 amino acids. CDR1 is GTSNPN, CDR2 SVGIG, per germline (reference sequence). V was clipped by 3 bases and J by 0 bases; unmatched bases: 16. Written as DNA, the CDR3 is TGTGCCTGGAGCGGGGGCCCGGGACAGGAGTACAATAGCAATCAGCCCCAGCATTTT. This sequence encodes CAWSGGPGQEYNSNQPQHF.

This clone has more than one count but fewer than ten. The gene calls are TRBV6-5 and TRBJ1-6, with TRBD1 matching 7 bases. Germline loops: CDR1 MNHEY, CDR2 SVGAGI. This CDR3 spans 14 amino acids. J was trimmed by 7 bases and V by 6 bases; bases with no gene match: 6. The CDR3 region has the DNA TGTGCCAGCAGGCCGGGACAGAGAAATTCACCCCTCCACTTT. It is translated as CASRPGQRNSPLHF.

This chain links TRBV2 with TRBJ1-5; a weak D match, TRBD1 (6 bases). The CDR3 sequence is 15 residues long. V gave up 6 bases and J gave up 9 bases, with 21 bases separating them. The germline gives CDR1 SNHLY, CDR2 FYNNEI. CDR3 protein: CASRTDSPQSGPQHF. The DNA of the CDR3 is TGTGCCAGCAGAACGGACAGTCCTCAATCAGGGCCCCAGCATTTT.

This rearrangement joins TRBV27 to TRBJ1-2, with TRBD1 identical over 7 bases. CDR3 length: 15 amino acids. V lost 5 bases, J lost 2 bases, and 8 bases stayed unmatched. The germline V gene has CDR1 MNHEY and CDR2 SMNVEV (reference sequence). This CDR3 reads CASSPLQGPNYGYTF. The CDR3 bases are TGTGCCAGCAGTCCTCTACAGGGGCCCAACTATGGCTACACCTTC.